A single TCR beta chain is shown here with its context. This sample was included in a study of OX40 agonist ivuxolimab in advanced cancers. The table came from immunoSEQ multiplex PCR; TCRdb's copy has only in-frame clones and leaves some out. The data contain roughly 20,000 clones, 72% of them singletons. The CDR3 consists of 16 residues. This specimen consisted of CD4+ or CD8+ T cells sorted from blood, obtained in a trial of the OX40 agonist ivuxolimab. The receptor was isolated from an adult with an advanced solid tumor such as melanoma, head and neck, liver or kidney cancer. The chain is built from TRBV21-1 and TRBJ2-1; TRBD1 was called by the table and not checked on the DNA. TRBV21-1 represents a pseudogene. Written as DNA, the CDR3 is TGTGCCAGCAGCAAAGCGCTTCAGGGGACAGTCAATGAGCAGTTCTTC. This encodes CASSKALQGTVNEQFF.